The 13 T cell receptor beta chains presented below share a single source sample, sequenced in a study of blood T cells in healthy people across ages. The second PCR ran roughly 7 to 12 cycles with a sample-barcoded 5' primer and J-beta primers. TCRdb re-derived calls from the 5' RACE reads in MiXCR, one entry per CDR3 protein. The data show hundreds of thousands of distinct CDR3 sequences, with 49% seen just once and around a third held by the top ten. Material: blood. These receptors came from a woman between 55 and 75 years old in good health.

The J gene is TRBJ1-2, the V gene TRBV7-6, with 9 bases identical to TRBD1. This CDR3 has 15 residues. Germline values: CDR1 SGHVS, CDR2 FNYEAQ. V lost 5 bases to trimming and J lost 4 bases; unmatched junction nucleotides: 8. The CDR3 loop is CASSPADRGGYGYTF. DNA of the CDR3: TGTGCCAGCAGCCCAGCGGACAGGGGAGGCTATGGCTACACCTTC.

This sequence joins TRBV6-1 and TRBJ2-5; TRBD2 is a possible D gene (5 bases). The DNA matches TRBJ2-7 better at its end, which makes the J call doubtful. Germline CDR1 is MNHNS and CDR2 is SASEGT. The CDR3 loop spans 14 amino acids. In DNA, the CDR3 is TGTGCCAGCAGTACCCACCCGGGAACCTACGAGCAGTACTTC. It is translated as CASSTHPGTYEQYF.

This clonotype has only a few counts. The rearrangement links TRBV5-1 to TRBJ2-7; D gene ambiguous. Germline CDR1 is SGHRS and CDR2 is YFSETQ. The CDR3 loop spans 15 amino acids. V gave up 0 bases and J gave up 5 bases, with 15 bases separating them. CDR3 in amino acids: CASSLGQTAADEQYF. The CDR3, as DNA: TGCGCCAGCAGCTTGGGGCAGACCGCGGCGGACGAGCAGTACTTC. Full variable domain (outside the CDR3, taken from reference TRBV5-1 and TRBJ2-7): KAGVTQTPRYLIKTRGQQVTLSCSPISGHRSVSWYQQTPGQGLQFLFEYFSETQRNKGNFPGRFSGRQFSNSRSEMNVSTLELGDSALYLCASSLGQTAADEQYFGPGTRLTVT.

There are a few counts of this clonotype. The chain recombines TRBV20-1 with TRBJ1-6; 7 nucleotides align to TRBD1. This CDR3 has 15 residues. After removal of 4 bases from V and 5 bases from J, the junction contained 8 bases not matched to a gene. Germline loops: CDR1 DFQATT, CDR2 SNEGSKA (reference sequence). The CDR3 is CSAKQPGTDNSPLHF. The CDR3 DNA sequence: TGCAGTGCTAAACAGCCCGGGACAGATAATTCACCCCTCCACTTT.

The V gene is TRBV7-2, the J gene TRBJ2-3, with D unclear. Germline V CDR1 and CDR2: SGHTA, FQGNSA. V gave up 1 base and J gave up 1 base, with 6 bases separating them. CDR3 length: 14 amino acids. The CDR3 region is CASSLEWGTDTQYF. For the CDR3, the DNA is TGTGCCAGCAGCTTAGAGTGGGGCACAGATACGCAGTATTTT.

The table lists this clonotype with many counts. V usage is TRBV29-1 and J usage is TRBJ1-1; D possibly corresponds to TRBD1 (5 bases). Per the germline V gene, CDR1 is SQVTM and CDR2 is ANQGSEA. V dropped 4 bases and J dropped 4 bases, with 10 bases sitting between them. The CDR3 spans 12 residues. This CDR3 is CSVGRGLTEAFF. For the CDR3, the DNA is TGCAGCGTTGGGCGGGGCCTCACTGAAGCTTTCTTT.

V usage is TRBV6-2 or TRBV6-3 and J usage is TRBJ2-7; D remains ambiguous. CDR3 size: 12 residues. Trimming removed 2 bases at V and 7 bases at J, with 9 bases between. Germline loops: CDR1 MNHEY, CDR2 SVGEGT. The CDR3 region has the DNA TGTGCCAGCAGTTACCCGACACCAGAGCAGTACTTC. Protein product: CASSYPTPEQYF.

The chain has TRBV12-5 and TRBJ2-1; 11 positions agree with TRBD1. This CDR3 comprises 15 residues. Germline values: CDR1 LGHNT, CDR2 FRNRAP. With 3 bases clipped from V and 6 bases from J, the junction kept 4 bases outside the gene matches. CDR3 loop: CASGLGQGAGNEQFF. The CDR3 DNA follows: TGTGCTAGTGGTTTAGGACAGGGGGCCGGCAATGAGCAGTTCTTC.

Points on this clonotype: A much more abundant neighbour one base away suggests this may be a read error. The chain is built from TRBV5-6 and TRBJ2-5, with a possible D match to TRBD1 (6 bases). Germline V gives CDR1 SGHDT, CDR2 YYEEEE. The CDR3 is 14 amino acids. Trimming removed 3 bases at V and 2 bases at J, with 11 bases between. CDR3 in DNA: TGTGCCAGCAGCTCGATAGGGGGACAAGAGACCCAGTACTTC. It is translated as CASSSIGGQETQYF. Together with reference TRBV5-6 and TRBJ2-5, the CDR3 gives the full variable domain: DAGVTQSPTHLIKTRGQQVTLRCSPKSGHDTVSWYQQALGQGPQFIFQYYEEEERQRGNFPDRFSGHQFPNYSSELNVNALLLGDSALYLCASSSIGGQETQYFGPGTRLLVL.

This clonotype was seen a handful of times. V and J are TRBV29-1 and TRBJ2-3; 10 bases align to TRBD2. From germline, CDR1 is SQVTM and CDR2 ANQGSEA. Trimming cost V 5 bases and J 6 bases; bases outside gene matches: 11. This CDR3 is built from 15 residues. For the CDR3, the DNA is TGCAGCGTTTGTTCCGGGCTAGCGGGAGTGGATACGCAGTATTTT. It translates to CSVCSGLAGVDTQYF.

The rearrangement uses TRBV20-1 and TRBJ2-7; possible D gene TRBD1, 6 bases. The V end was cut by 3 bases, the J end by 4 bases, with 10 bases between. The CDR3 length is 12 residues. The germline CDR1 and CDR2 sequences are DFQATT and SNEGSKA (reference sequence). The CDR3 here is CSARVQGYEQYF. DNA for the CDR3: TGCAGTGCTAGGGTACAGGGATACGAGCAGTACTTC.

In its sample, this clonotype was seen a few times. This chain joins TRBV28 and TRBJ2-4; 12 bases are a match to TRBD2. With the DNA end fitting TRBJ2-7 better, the J assignment may be wrong. Germline loops: CDR1 MDHEN, CDR2 SYDVKM. The CDR3 totals 13 residues. The CDR3 nucleotides read TGTGCCACAGGACTAGCGGGATCTAACGAGCAGTACTTC. Translating gives CATGLAGSNEQYF.

The V call is TRBV5-6, the J call TRBJ1-1; D is unclear. The CDR3 loop spans 15 amino acids. Trimming took off 0 bases at V and 4 bases at J, with 13 bases between the two ends. Per the germline V gene, CDR1 is SGHDT and CDR2 is YYEEEE. Here the CDR3 reads CASSLGRGWGTEAFF. The CDR3 DNA sequence: TGTGCCAGCAGCTTGGGGCGGGGTTGGGGCACTGAAGCTTTCTTT. The entire variable domain, with the rest obtained from reference TRBV5-6 and TRBJ1-1, is as follows: DAGVTQSPTHLIKTRGQQVTLRCSPKSGHDTVSWYQQALGQGPQFIFQYYEEEERQRGNFPDRFSGHQFPNYSSELNVNALLLGDSALYLCASSLGRGWGTEAFFGQGTRLTVV.